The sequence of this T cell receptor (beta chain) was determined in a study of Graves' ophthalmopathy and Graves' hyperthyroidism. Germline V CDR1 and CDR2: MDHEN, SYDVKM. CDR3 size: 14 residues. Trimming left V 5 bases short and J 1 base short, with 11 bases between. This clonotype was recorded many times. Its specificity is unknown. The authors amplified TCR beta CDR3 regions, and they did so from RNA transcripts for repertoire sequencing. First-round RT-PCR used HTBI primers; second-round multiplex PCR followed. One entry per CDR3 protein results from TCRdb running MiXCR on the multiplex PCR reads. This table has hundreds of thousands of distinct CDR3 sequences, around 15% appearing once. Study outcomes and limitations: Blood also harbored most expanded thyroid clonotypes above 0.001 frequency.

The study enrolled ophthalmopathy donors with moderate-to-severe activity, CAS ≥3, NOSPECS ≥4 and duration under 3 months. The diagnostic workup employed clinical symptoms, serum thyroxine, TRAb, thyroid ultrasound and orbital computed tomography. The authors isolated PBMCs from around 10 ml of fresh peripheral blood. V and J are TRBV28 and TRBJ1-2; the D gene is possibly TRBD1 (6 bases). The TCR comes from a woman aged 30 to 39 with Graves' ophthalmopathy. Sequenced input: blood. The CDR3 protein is CASSAGHLNYGYTF. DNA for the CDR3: TGTGCCAGCAGTGCGGGACACCTTAACTATGGCTACACCTTC.